Described below is a single T cell receptor beta chain sequence and its context. What it binds is not known. Every donor gave approximately 10 milliliters of peripheral blood. PBMCs, at least 7 million per sample, were isolated. The germline CDR1 and CDR2 sequences are ENHRY and SYGVKD. The CDR3 extends over 13 amino acids. V shed 4 bases and J 6 bases; nucleotides not matched to a gene: 5. A second PCR, run for roughly 7 to 12 cycles, used a sample-barcoded 5' primer plus a J-beta primer mix. TCRdb called the 5' RACE reads again in MiXCR, with one record for every CDR3 protein. The table lists just under 900,000 distinct CDR3 sequences, roughly 26% of them singletons. The sample belongs to a study of blood T cells in healthy people across ages. Notes on the study in general: Per-million-T-cell TCR beta diversity fell roughly linearly with age. PBMCs left unsorted prevented a conclusive naive versus antigen-experienced comparison.

V usage is TRBV10-3 and J usage is TRBJ2-7; 8 bases agree with TRBD1. Sequencing was performed on blood. The clonotype was recovered from a woman older than 75 in good health. CDR3 bases: TGTGCCATCAGTGGGACAGGGTCTGGCGAGCAGTACTTC. This codes for CAISGTGSGEQYF.